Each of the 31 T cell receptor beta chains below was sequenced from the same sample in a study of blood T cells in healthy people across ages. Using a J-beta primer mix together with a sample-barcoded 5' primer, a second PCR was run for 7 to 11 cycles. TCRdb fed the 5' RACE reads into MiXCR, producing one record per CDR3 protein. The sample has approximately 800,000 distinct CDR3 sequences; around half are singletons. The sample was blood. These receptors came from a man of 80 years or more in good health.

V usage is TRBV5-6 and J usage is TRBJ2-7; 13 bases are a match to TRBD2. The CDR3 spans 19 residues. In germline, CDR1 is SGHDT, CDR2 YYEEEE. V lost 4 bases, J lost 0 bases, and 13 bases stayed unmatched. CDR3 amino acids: CASSGTVRTSGSYSYEQYF. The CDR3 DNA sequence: TGTGCCAGCAGCGGGACAGTGAGGACTAGCGGGAGTTACTCCTACGAGCAGTACTTC.

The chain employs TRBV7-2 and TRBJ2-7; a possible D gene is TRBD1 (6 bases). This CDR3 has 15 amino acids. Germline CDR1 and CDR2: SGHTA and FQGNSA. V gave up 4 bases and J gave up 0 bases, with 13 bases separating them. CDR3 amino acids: CASSSWTATSYEQYF. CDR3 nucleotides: TGTGCCAGCAGCTCCTGGACAGCCACCTCCTACGAGCAGTACTTC. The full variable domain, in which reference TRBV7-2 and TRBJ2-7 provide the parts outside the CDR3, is GAGVSQSPSNKVTEKGKDVELRCDPISGHTALYWYRQSLGQGLEFLIYFQGNSAPDKSGLPSDRFSAERTGGSVSTLTIQRTQQEDSAVYLCASSSWTATSYEQYFGPGTRLTVT.

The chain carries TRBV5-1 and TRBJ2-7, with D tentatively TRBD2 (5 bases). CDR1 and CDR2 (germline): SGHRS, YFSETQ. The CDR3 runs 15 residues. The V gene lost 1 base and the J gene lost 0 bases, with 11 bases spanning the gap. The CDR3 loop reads CASSLSGSASYEQYF. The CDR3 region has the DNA TGCGCCAGCAGCTTGAGCGGTTCTGCCTCCTACGAGCAGTACTTC.

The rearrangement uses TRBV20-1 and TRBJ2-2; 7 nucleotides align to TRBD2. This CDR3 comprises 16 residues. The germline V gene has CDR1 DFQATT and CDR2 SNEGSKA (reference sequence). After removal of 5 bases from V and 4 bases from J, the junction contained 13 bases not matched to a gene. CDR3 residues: CSARSGARGSTGELFF. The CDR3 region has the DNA TGCAGTGCTCGGAGCGGGGCCCGCGGGAGCACCGGGGAGCTGTTTTTT.

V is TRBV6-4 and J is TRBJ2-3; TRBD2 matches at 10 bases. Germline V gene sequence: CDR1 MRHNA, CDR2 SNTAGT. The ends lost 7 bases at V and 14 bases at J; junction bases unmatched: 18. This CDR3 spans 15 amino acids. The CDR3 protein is CASTDPRTSGRYAYF. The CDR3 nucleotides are TGTGCCAGCACCGACCCAAGGACTAGCGGTCGATACGCGTATTTT.

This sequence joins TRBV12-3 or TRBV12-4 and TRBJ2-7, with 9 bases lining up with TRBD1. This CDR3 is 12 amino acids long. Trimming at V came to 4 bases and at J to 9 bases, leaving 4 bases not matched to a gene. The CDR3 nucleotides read TGTGCCAGCAGTTCACAGGGGGCGGGGCAGTACTTC. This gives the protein CASSSQGAGQYF.

DNA for the CDR3: TGCAGCTTTCGAAGGGGGCGGAACACTGAAGCTTTCTTT. Encoded protein: CSFRRGRNTEAFF. V and J are TRBV29-1 and TRBJ1-1; 7 bases agree with TRBD1. This CDR3 region has 13 residues. The germline CDR1 and CDR2 sequences are SQVTM and ANQGSEA. V gave up 8 bases and J gave up 1 base; unmatched junction bases: 7.

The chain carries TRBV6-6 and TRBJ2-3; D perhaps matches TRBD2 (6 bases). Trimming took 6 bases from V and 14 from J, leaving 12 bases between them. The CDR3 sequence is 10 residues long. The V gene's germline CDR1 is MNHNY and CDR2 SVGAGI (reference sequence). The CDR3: CASRGGDAYF. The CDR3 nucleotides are TGTGCCAGCAGGGGAGGAGACGCGTATTTT.

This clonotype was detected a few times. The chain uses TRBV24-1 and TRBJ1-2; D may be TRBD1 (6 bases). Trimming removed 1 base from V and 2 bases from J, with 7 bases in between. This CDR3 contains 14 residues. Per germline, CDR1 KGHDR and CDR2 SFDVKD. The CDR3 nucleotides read TGTGCCACCAGTGATTTTGGACAGAACTATGGCTACACCTTC. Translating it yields CATSDFGQNYGYTF.

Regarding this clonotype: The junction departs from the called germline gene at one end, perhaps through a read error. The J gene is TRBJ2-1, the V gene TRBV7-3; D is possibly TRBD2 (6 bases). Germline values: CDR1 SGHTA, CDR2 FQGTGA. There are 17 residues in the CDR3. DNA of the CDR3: TGTGCCAGCAGCCCCCTGGCAAGCGGGCCCTCCTACAATGAGCGGTTCTTC. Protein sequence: CASSPLASGPSYNERFF.

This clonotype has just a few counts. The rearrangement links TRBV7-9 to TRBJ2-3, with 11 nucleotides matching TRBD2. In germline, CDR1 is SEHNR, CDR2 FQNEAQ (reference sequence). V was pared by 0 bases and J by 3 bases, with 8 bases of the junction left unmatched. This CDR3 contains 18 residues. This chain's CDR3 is CASSLAAPSGRKTDTQYF. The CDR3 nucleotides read TGTGCCAGCAGCTTAGCAGCCCCTAGCGGGAGGAAAACAGATACGCAGTATTTT.

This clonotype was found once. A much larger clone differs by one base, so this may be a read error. CDR3 nucleotide sequence: TGTGCCAGCAGCCCCGGCGGTAGCGGGAGTTACGTGCAGTACTTC. Its protein is CASSPGGSGSYVQYF. The chain carries TRBV7-2 and TRBJ2-5; 9 bases agree with TRBD2. The length of the CDR3 is 15 residues. The ends lost 5 bases at V and 11 bases at J; junction bases unmatched: 15. CDR1 and CDR2 from the germline V gene are SGHTA and FQGNSA.

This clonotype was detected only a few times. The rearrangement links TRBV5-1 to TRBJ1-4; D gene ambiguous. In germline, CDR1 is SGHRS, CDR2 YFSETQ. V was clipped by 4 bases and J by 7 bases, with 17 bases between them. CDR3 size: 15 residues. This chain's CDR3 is CASSPTGPPGEKLFF. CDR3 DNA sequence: TGCGCCAGCAGCCCGACCGGGCCCCCGGGTGAAAAACTGTTTTTT. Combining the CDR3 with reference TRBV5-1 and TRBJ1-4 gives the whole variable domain KAGVTQTPRYLIKTRGQQVTLSCSPISGHRSVSWYQQTPGQGLQFLFEYFSETQRNKGNFPGRFSGRQFSNSRSEMNVSTLELGDSALYLCASSPTGPPGEKLFFGSGTQLSVL.

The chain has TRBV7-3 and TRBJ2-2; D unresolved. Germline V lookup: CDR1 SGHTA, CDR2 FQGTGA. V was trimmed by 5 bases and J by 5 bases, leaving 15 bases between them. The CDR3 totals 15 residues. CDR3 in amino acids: CASSLSGQSTGELFF. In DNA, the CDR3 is TGTGCCAGCAGCCTGTCTGGGCAGTCTACCGGGGAGCTGTTTTTT.

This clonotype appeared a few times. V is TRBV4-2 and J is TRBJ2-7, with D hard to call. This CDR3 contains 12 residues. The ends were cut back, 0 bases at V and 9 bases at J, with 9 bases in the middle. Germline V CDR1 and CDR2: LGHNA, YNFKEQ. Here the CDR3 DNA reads TGTGCCAGCAGCCAAGATGTTGCACCGCAGTACTTC. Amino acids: CASSQDVAPQYF.

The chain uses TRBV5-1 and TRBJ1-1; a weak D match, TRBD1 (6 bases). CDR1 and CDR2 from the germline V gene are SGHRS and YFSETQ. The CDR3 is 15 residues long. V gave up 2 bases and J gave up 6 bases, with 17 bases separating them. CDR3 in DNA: TGCGCCAGCAGCTTCTCCGGGACACCCAGGGCTGAAGCTTTCTTT. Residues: CASSFSGTPRAEAFF.

The CDR3 is CASTPRDGPNEKLFF. In DNA form, the CDR3 reads TGTGCCAGCACCCCTAGGGACGGACCTAATGAAAAACTGTTTTTT. The rearrangement uses TRBV12-3 or TRBV12-4 and TRBJ1-4; TRBD1 might be the D (5 bases). V was clipped by 7 bases and J by 3 bases, with 15 bases between them. The CDR3 loop spans 15 amino acids.

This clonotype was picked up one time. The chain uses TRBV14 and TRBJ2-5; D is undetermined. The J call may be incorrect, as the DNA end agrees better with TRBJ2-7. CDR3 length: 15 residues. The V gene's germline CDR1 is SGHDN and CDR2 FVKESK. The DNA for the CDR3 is TGTGCCAGCAGCCTTACCGCTAGAGTACCCCACGAGCAGTACTTC. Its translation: CASSLTARVPHEQYF.

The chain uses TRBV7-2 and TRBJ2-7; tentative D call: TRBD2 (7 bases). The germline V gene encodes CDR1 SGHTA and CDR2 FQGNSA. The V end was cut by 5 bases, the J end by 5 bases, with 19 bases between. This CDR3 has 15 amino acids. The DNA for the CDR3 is TGTGCCAGCAGCGAGGGGGGGGGAGGGCCCGACGAGCAGTACTTC. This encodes CASSEGGGGPDEQYF.

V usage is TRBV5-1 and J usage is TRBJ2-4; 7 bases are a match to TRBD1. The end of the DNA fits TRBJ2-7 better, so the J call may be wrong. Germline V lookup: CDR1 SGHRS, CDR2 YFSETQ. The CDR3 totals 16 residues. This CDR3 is CASSLQGTIPLYEQYF. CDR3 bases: TGCGCCAGCAGCTTACAGGGGACGATCCCTCTCTACGAGCAGTACTTC.

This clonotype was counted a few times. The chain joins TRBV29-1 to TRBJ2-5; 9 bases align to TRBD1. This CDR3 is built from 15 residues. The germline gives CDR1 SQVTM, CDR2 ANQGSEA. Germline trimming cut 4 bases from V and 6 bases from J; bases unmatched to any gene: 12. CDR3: CSVARGTGIPQTQYF. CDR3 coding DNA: TGCAGCGTTGCTCGCGGGACAGGGATTCCCCAGACCCAGTACTTC.

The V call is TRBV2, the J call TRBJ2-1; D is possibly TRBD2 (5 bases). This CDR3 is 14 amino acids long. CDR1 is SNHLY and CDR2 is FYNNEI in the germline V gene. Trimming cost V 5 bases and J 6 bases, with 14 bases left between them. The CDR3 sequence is CASSPGRESNEQFF. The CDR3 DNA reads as TGTGCCAGCAGTCCGGGAAGGGAGTCCAATGAGCAGTTCTTC.

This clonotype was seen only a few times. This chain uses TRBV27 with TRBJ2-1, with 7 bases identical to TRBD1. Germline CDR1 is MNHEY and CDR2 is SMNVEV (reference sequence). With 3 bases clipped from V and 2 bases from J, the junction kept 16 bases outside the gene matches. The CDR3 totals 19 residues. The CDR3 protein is CASSLDWGSWTGTYNEQFF. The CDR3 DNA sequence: TGTGCCAGCAGTTTGGATTGGGGTAGCTGGACAGGAACCTACAATGAGCAGTTCTTC.

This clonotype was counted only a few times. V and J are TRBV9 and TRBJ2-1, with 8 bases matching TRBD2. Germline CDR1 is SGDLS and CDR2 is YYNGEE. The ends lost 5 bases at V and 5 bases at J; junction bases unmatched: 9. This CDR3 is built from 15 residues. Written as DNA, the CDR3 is TGTGCCAGCAGTGGGACTAGTGGGAGGCACAATGAGCAGTTCTTC. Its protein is CASSGTSGRHNEQFF.

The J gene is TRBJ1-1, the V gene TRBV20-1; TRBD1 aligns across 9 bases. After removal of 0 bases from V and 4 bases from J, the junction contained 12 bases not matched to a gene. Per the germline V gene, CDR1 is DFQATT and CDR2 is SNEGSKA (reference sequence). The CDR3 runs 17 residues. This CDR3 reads CSARDLGRDRVFTEAFF. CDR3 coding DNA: TGCAGTGCTAGAGATTTGGGGAGGGACAGGGTTTTCACTGAAGCTTTCTTT.

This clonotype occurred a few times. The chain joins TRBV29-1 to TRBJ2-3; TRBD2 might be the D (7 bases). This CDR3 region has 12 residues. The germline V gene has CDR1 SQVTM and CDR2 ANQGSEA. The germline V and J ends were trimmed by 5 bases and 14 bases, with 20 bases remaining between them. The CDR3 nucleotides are TGCAGCGTTTGGGGGGGCGACAGATACGCGTATTTT. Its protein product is CSVWGGDRYAYF.

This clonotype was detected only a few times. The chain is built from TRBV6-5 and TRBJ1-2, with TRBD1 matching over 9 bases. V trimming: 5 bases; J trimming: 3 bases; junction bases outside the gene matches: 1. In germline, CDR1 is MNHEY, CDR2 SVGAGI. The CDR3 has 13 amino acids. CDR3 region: CASSRTGDYGYTF. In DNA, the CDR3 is TGTGCCAGCAGTCGGACAGGGGACTATGGCTACACCTTC.

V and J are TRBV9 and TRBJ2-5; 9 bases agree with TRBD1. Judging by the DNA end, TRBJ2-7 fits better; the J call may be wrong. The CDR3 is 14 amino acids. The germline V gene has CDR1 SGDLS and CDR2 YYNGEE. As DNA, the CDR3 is TGTGCCAGCAGCGCACAGGGGGCGCTGGACGAGCAGTACTTC. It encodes CASSAQGALDEQYF.

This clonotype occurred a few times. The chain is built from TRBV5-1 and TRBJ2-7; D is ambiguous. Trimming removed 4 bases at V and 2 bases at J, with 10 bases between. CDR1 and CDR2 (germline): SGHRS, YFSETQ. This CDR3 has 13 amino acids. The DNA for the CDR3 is TGCGCCAGCAGCGCTCCCGGAACCTACGAGCAGTACTTC. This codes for CASSAPGTYEQYF.

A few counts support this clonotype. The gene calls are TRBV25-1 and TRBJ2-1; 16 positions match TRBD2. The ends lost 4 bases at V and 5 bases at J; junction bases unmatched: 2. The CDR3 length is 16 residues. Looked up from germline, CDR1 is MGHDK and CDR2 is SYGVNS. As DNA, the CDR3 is TGTGCCAGCAGTGGGGGGACTAGCGGGAGGGACAATGAGCAGTTCTTC. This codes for CASSGGTSGRDNEQFF.

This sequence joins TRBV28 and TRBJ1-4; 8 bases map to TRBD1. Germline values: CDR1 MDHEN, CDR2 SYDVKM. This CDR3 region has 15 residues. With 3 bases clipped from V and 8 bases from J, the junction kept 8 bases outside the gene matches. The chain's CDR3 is CASSLTGQEGEKLFF. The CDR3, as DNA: TGTGCCAGCAGTTTGACGGGACAGGAGGGAGAAAAACTGTTTTTT.